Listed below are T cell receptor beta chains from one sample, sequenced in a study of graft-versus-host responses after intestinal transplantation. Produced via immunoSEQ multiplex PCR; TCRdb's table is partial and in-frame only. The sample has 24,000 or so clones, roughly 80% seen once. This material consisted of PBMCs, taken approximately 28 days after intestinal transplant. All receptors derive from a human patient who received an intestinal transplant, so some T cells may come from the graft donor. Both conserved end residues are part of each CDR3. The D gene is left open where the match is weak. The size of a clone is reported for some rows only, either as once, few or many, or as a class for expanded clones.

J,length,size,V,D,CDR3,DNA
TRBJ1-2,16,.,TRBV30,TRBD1,CAWSVRDRLFFYGYTF,TGTGCCTGGAGTGTACGGGACAGACTATTTTTCTATGGCTACACCTTC
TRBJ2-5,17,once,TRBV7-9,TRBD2,CASSSLARAGVEETQYF,TGTGCCAGCAGCTCATTAGCGAGAGCGGGAGTGGAAGAGACCCAGTACTTC
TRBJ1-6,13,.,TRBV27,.,CASSQGYGSPLHF,TGTGCCAGCAGCCAGGGGTACGGTTCACCCCTCCACTTT
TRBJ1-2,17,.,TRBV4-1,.,CASSRRVQNRKTYGYTF,TGCGCCAGCAGCCGTCGTGTCCAGAACCGAAAGACCTATGGCTACACCTTC
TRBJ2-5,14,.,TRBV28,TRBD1,CASQRQGPLETQHF,TGTGCCAGCCAAAGACAGGGACCCCTAGAGACCCAGCACTTC
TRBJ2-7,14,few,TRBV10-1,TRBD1,CASRADREPYEQYF,TGCGCCAGCAGAGCGGACAGGGAGCCATACGAGCAGTACTTC
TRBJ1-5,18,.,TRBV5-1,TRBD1,CASSPAPGQDPRDQPQHF,TGCGCCAGCAGCCCAGCCCCGGGACAGGATCCTCGCGATCAGCCCCAGCATTTT
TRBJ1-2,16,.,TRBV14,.,CASSQVGRDIDIGYTF,TGTGCCAGCAGCCAAGTGGGACGGGACATCGACATTGGCTACACCTTC
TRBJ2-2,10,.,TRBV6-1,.,CASKDGELFF,TGTGCCAGCAAGGACGGGGAGCTGTTTTTT
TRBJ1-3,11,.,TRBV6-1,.,CASSLGNTIYF,TGTGCCAGCAGTTTGGGGAACACCATATATTTT
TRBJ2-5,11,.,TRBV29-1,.,CSGEGEETQYF,TGCAGCGGGGAAGGGGAAGAGACCCAGTACTTC
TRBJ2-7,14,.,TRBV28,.,CASSFWRGDYEQYF,TGTGCCAGCAGTTTTTGGAGGGGAGACTACGAGCAGTACTTC
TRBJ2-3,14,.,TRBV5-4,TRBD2,CASWLAGSTDTQYF,TGTGCCAGCTGGCTAGCGGGTAGCACAGATACGCAGTATTTT
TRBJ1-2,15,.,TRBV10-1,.,CASSATRHDNYGYTF,TGCGCCAGCAGTGCCACACGACATGACAACTATGGCTACACCTTC
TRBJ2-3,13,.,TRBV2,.,CASRVDTSLSQYF,TGTGCCAGCAGGGTGGACACCTCCTTATCGCAGTATTTT
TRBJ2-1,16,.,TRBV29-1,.,CSVDNPLGFGYNEQFF,TGCAGCGTGGACAACCCCCTGGGTTTCGGTTACAATGAGCAGTTCTTC
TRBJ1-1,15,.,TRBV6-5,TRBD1,CASSSQGASNTEAFF,TGTGCCAGCAGTTCCCAGGGGGCGTCGAACACTGAAGCTTTCTTT
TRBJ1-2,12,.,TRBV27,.,CASRGGGNGYTF,TGTGCCAGCAGGGGAGGGGGGAATGGCTACACCTTC
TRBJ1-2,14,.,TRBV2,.,CASSEGGLDYGYTF,TGTGCCAGCAGTGAGGGGGGCTTAGACTATGGCTACACCTTC
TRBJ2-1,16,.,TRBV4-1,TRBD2,CASSLEPGLAPNEQFF,TGCGCCAGCAGCCTAGAACCGGGACTAGCCCCCAATGAGCAGTTCTTC
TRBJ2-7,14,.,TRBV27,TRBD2,CASSLSREDYEQYF,TGTGCCAGCAGTTTATCGCGGGAGGACTACGAGCAGTACTTC
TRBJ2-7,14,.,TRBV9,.,CASSLGGGFYEQYF,TGTGCCAGCAGCCTCGGAGGGGGATTCTACGAGCAGTACTTC
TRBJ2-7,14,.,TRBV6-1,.,CASSVYSLIYEQYF,TGTGCCAGCAGTGTTTACAGCCTGATCTACGAGCAGTACTTC
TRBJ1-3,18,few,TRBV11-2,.,CASSLGPGLALSGNTIYF,TGTGCCAGCAGCTTAGGTCCAGGGTTGGCCCTCTCTGGAAACACCATATATTTT
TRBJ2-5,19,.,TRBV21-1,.,CASSKGRITIPGNSETQYF,TGTGCCAGCAGCAAAGGCAGAATTACAATTCCGGGGAATTCGGAGACCCAGTACTTC
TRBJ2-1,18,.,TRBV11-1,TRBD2,CASSLPTSGSGSYNEQFF,TGTGCCAGCAGCTTACCGACTAGCGGGAGTGGCTCCTACAATGAGCAGTTCTTC
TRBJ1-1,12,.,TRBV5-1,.,CASHQGNTEAFF,TGCGCCAGCCATCAGGGGAACACTGAAGCTTTCTTT
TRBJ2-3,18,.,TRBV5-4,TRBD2,CASSPSLAGGDGRVTQYF,TGTGCCAGCAGCCCCTCTCTAGCGGGGGGCGACGGCAGGGTTACGCAGTATTTT
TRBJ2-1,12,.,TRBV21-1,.,CASSTQDNEQFF,TGTGCCAGCAGCACGCAGGACAATGAGCAGTTCTTC
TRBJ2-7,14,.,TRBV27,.,CASSLWGVSYEQYF,TGTGCCAGCAGTTTATGGGGGGTCTCCTACGAGCAGTACTTC
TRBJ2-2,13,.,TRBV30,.,CAWSVNRPGELFF,TGTGCCTGGAGTGTTAACCGCCCCGGGGAGCTGTTTTTT
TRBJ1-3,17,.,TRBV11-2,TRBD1,CASSLDWNRGPGNTIYF,TGTGCCAGCAGCTTAGATTGGAACAGGGGCCCTGGAAACACCATATATTTT
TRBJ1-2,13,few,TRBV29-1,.,CSAFGAGGGGYTF,TGCAGCGCTTTTGGGGCGGGGGGAGGTGGCTACACCTTC
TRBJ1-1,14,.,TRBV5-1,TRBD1,CASSSYRGRTEAFF,TGCGCCAGCAGCTCCTACAGGGGGCGGACTGAAGCTTTCTTT
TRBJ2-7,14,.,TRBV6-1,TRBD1,CASSVGTGTYEQYF,TGTGCCAGCAGCGTCGGGACAGGAACCTACGAGCAGTACTTC
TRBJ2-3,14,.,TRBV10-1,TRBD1,CASSEGQGADTQYF,TGCGCCAGCAGCGAAGGACAGGGCGCAGATACGCAGTATTTT
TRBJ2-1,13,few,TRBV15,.,CATDLGGKDEQFF,TGTGCCACCGACCTAGGCGGGAAGGACGAGCAGTTCTTC
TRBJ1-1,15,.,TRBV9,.,CASSVYTGLDTEAFF,TGTGCCAGCAGCGTATATACAGGGCTGGACACTGAAGCTTTCTTT
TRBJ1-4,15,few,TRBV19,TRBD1,CASSLSIQGVEKLFF,TGTGCCAGTAGTCTCTCGATCCAGGGGGTCGAAAAACTGTTTTTT
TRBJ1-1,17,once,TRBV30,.,CAWSGPGEFVENTEAFF,TGTGCCTGGAGTGGTCCAGGCGAGTTCGTCGAAAACACTGAAGCTTTCTTT
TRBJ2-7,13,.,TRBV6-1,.,CASRGLTTYEQYF,TGTGCCAGCAGAGGACTAACCACCTACGAGCAGTACTTC
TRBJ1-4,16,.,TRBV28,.,CASSFTFPSLNEKLFF,TGTGCCAGCAGTTTCACTTTCCCATCCCTTAATGAAAAACTGTTTTTT
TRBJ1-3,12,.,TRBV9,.,CASSFSGNTIYF,TGTGCCAGCAGCTTCTCTGGAAACACCATATATTTT
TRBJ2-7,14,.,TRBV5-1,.,CASSLEAGATEQYF,TGCGCCAGCAGCTTGGAGGCAGGGGCGACCGAGCAGTACTTC
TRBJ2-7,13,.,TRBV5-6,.,CASSQGRSYEQYF,TGTGCCAGCAGCCAGGGAAGATCCTACGAGCAGTACTTC
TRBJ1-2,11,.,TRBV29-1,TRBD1,CSVTGASGYTF,TGCAGCGTTACAGGGGCCTCAGGCTACACCTTC
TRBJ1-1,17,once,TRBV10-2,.,CASSGPGPGVSYTEAFF,TGCGCCAGCAGTGGGCCGGGTCCCGGAGTTTCTTACACTGAAGCTTTCTTT
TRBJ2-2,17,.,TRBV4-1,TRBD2,CASSQATGLANTGELFF,TGCGCCAGCAGCCAAGCGACGGGACTAGCAAACACCGGGGAGCTGTTTTTT
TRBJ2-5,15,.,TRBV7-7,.,CASSLGPGGQETQYF,TGTGCCAGCAGCTTAGGGCCCGGGGGCCAAGAGACCCAGTACTTC
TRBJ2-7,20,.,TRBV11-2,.,CASSLDSTWMGGLNPYEQYF,TGTGCCAGCAGCTTAGATAGTACCTGGATGGGGGGCCTAAACCCCTACGAGCAGTACTTC
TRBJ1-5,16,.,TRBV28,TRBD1,CASSTLWDSSNQPQHF,TGTGCCAGCAGTACCTTATGGGACAGTAGCAATCAGCCCCAGCATTTT
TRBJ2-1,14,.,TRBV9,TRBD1,CASSGRQGPNEQFF,TGTGCCAGCAGCGGGCGACAGGGCCCTAATGAGCAGTTCTTC
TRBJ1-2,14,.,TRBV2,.,CASSATPGNRGYTF,TGTGCCAGCAGTGCTACCCCAGGTAATCGGGGCTACACCTTC
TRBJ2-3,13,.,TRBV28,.,CASILTGTDTQYF,TGTGCCAGCATCCTGACCGGCACAGATACGCAGTATTTT
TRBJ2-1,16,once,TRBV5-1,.,CASSLVGQGPYNEQFF,TGCGCCAGCAGCTTGGTTGGTCAGGGACCCTACAATGAGCAGTTCTTC
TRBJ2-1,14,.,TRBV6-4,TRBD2,CASSGTSGGNEQFF,TGTGCCAGCAGTGGGACTAGCGGGGGGAATGAGCAGTTCTTC
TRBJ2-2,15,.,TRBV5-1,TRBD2,CASSPGTSGTGELFF,TGCGCCAGCAGTCCCGGGACTAGCGGGACCGGGGAGCTGTTTTTT
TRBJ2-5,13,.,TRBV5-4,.,CASSLGNQETQYF,TGTGCCAGCAGCTTGGGGAACCAAGAGACCCAGTACTTC
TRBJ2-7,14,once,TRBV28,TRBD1,CASSLQGATYEQYF,TGTGCCAGCAGCCTACAGGGGGCCACCTACGAGCAGTACTTC